These T cell receptor beta chains were read from a single sample in a study of T cell repertoires in cytomegalovirus infection. What these receptors recognize is not known. TCRdb analysed the reads with MiXCR anew, one entry per CDR3 protein. The sample contains roughly 920,000 distinct CDR3 sequences, around 30% of which appear only once. This specimen was cultured CD8+ T cells from PBMCs, taken from culture after CMV antigen stimulation. These receptors were obtained from a human donor in good health (CMV status not recorded). Some clones in this sample may be carry-over from other donors' samples. The CDR3 runs from the conserved cysteine through the conserved F or W. A D gene is named only where the DNA matches it firmly. Rows give clone size only sometimes, using once, few, many, or a class for an expanded clone.

j_call	d_call	clone_size	v_call	cdr3_aa	cdr3_nt
TRBJ2-5	TRBD1	NA	TRBV10-3	CAIKGQGAQGAGETQYF	TGTGCCATCAAGGGACAGGGGGCTCAGGGGGCCGGTGAGACCCAGTACTTC
TRBJ1-1	TRBD1	few	TRBV7-9	CASSTQGRNTEAFF	TGTGCCAGCAGCACACAGGGGAGGAACACTGAAGCTTTCTTT
TRBJ2-5	TRBD2	NA	TRBV7-6	CASRRTSRETQYF	TGTGCTAGCAGACGGACTAGCCGGGAGACCCAGTACTTC
TRBJ1-5	TRBD1	few	TRBV5-5	CASSLWGTGPSPQHF	TGTGCCAGCAGCTTGTGGGGGACAGGCCCATCGCCCCAGCATTTT
TRBJ1-1	NA	many	TRBV7-2	CASTHPTTLNTEAFF	TGTGCCAGCACCCATCCGACGACCTTGAACACTGAAGCTTTCTTT
TRBJ2-1	NA	NA	TRBV7-2	CASSLPGHSSGPTSYNEQFF	TGTGCCAGCAGCCTCCCGGGACATAGCTCGGGGCCCACCTCCTACAATGAGCAGTTCTTC
TRBJ2-3	TRBD2	many	TRBV7-2	CASSSIWTSGDTGADTQYF	TGTGCCAGCAGCTCGATTTGGACTAGCGGGGACACCGGGGCAGATACGCAGTATTTT
TRBJ1-2	NA	NA	TRBV19	CATEQGVYGYTF	TGTGCCACCGAACAGGGTGTCTATGGCTACACCTTC
TRBJ1-1	NA	NA	TRBV7-9	CASSPQGGDTEAFF	TGTGCCAGCAGTCCACAGGGTGGTGACACTGAAGCTTTCTTT
TRBJ1-4	NA	NA	TRBV9	CASSRGETEKLFF	TGTGCCAGTTCGCGGGGGGAGACTGAAAAACTGTTTTTT
TRBJ2-2	NA	once	TRBV6-6	CVSSYDLGSTGELFF	TGTGTCAGCAGTTATGATCTGGGGTCCACCGGGGAGCTGTTTTTT
TRBJ1-6	NA	few	TRBV6-7	CASSYGRENSPLHF	TGTGCCAGCAGTTACGGCAGGGAAAATTCACCCCTCCACTTT
TRBJ1-2	NA	NA	TRBV29-1	CSVVGTNYGYTF	TGCAGCGTTGTGGGAACTAACTATGGCTACACCTTC
TRBJ1-1	NA	NA	TRBV12-3/TRBV12-4	CVSSSISPEAFF	TGTGTCAGCAGTTCCATTAGTCCTGAAGCTTTCTTT
TRBJ1-1	NA	NA	TRBV19	CASSIDRSTYSNTEAFF	TGTGCCAGTAGTATAGATCGAAGTACTTACTCGAACACTGAAGCTTTCTTT
TRBJ2-3	TRBD2	few	TRBV28	CASSLISSGAASTDTQYF	TGTGCCAGCAGTTTAATATCTAGCGGGGCGGCTAGCACAGATACGCAGTATTTT
TRBJ1-1	TRBD1	few	TRBV28	CASSPPGQGAGDTEAFF	TGTGCCAGCAGTCCTCCCGGACAGGGGGCGGGGGACACTGAAGCTTTCTTT
TRBJ2-7	TRBD1	few	TRBV12-3/TRBV12-4	CASSLALYGDRGYEQYF	TGTGCCAGCAGTTTAGCGCTATATGGGGACAGGGGCTACGAGCAGTACTTC
TRBJ2-1	NA	few	TRBV6-2/TRBV6-3	CASSSQDHPSKFF	TGTGCCAGCAGTTCCCAAGACCATCCTTCCAAGTTCTTC
TRBJ1-6	NA	NA	TRBV5-5	CASSLPLNQGRAPLHF	TGTGCCAGCAGCTTACCCCTTAACCAGGGGAGAGCACCCCTCCACTTT
TRBJ2-2	TRBD2	NA	TRBV27	CASSSRTSLGELFF	TGTGCCAGCAGTTCCCGGACTAGCCTAGGGGAGCTGTTTTTT
TRBJ2-7	NA	NA	TRBV27	CASSPLFNYEQYF	TGTGCCAGCAGTCCCTTATTCAACTACGAGCAGTACTTC
TRBJ1-1	NA	few	TRBV7-8	CASSSPPPGVDTEAFF	TGTGCCAGCAGCTCGCCGCCACCAGGGGTAGATACTGAAGCTTTCTTT
TRBJ1-5	NA	NA	TRBV4-1	CASSQAATGTSHQPQHF	TGCGCCAGCAGCCAAGCTGCCACCGGGACCTCCCATCAGCCCCAGCATTTT
TRBJ2-2	TRBD1	NA	TRBV12-3/TRBV12-4	CASRPGQYTGELFF	TGTGCCAGCAGGCCGGGACAGTACACCGGGGAGCTGTTTTTT
TRBJ2-2	NA	NA	TRBV19	CASSIETGELFF	TGTGCCAGTAGTATCGAGACCGGGGAGCTGTTTTTT
TRBJ2-7	TRBD1	NA	TRBV6-5	CANSSQGQGSFYEQYF	TGTGCCAACAGTTCGCAGGGACAGGGCTCCTTCTACGAGCAGTACTTC
TRBJ1-1	NA	few	TRBV10-3	CAIKGGQNTEAFF	TGTGCCATCAAGGGGGGGCAGAACACTGAAGCTTTCTTT